This T cell receptor beta chain was sequenced in a study of PD-1 and CTLA-4 blockade in melanoma (TCRdb year 2021). About the investigation overall: The study compared how PD-1 blockade and CTLA-4 blockade affected the melanoma-reactive CD8 T cell response in patients with melanoma.

The protocol used for the library was the immunoSEQ multiplex PCR assay. As stored in TCRdb, this immuneACCESS dataset retains in-frame rearrangements with V and J assigned. A fraction of the clones does not appear; measured against another copy, unresolved V genes explain less than half of the discrepancy, and the remainder lacks a known reason. The sample profile shows 20,000 to 25,000 clones; around 89% of them were found once. The top ten constitute less than 9% of the sample. A remark on this clone: This receptor's antigen is unknown. Base qualities were left out, and no much larger clone turns up one base away.

This specimen was CD8+ T cells from peripheral blood, taken before anti-PD-1 treatment. This clonotype was obtained from a human donor with melanoma.

The bases read TGTGCTATCGGGCCGGGCACAGATACGCAGTATTTT. Translated, it reads CAIGPGTDTQYF. The sequence links TRBV12-3 or TRBV12-4 to TRBJ2-3, with the identity of the D gene unclear. The CDR3 contains 12 residues, cysteine and phenylalanine counted. The DNA shown is the 36-base CDR3, in frame from base 1.